Listed here are 29 T cell receptor beta chains from one sample, sequenced in a study of T cells in Graves' hyperthyroidism and ophthalmopathy. Regions amplified from RNA transcripts were the TCR beta CDR3 regions. HTBI primers drove first-round RT-PCR of the TCR CDR3. TCRdb itself ran the multiplex PCR reads through MiXCR, one entry per CDR3 protein. The table lists around 300,000 distinct CDR3 sequences, 20% to 25% of them singletons, with roughly 60% in the top ten. The sequenced sample consisted of blood. All receptors come from a man aged 30 to 39 with Graves' ophthalmopathy.

There are many counts of this clonotype. This chain connects TRBV24-1 to TRBJ2-7, with D tentatively TRBD2 (5 bases). CDR1 is KGHDR, CDR2 SFDVKD, per germline. This CDR3 contains 15 residues. The V end was cut by 7 bases, the J end by 1 base, with 16 bases between. CDR3 sequence (DNA): TGTGCCACCAGAGTGCTTACGGGAACTTCCTACGAGCAGTACTTC. It yields the protein CATRVLTGTSYEQYF.

V is TRBV9 and J is TRBJ1-5; D remains ambiguous. This CDR3 is built from 15 residues. V lost 2 bases to trimming and J lost 0 bases, with 9 bases between them. Germline CDR1 SGDLS, CDR2 YYNGEE. The CDR3, as DNA: TGTGCCAGCAGCGTCGGGAGCGATAGCAATCAGCCCCAGCATTTT. This sequence encodes CASSVGSDSNQPQHF.

This clonotype appeared a few times. This chain connects TRBV6-1 to TRBJ2-7; D might be TRBD1 or TRBD2, each matching 5 bases. V shed 10 bases and J shed 2 bases, with 15 bases lying between them. The V gene's germline CDR1 is MNHNS and CDR2 SASEGT. The CDR3 extends over 13 amino acids. CDR3 loop: CATDSGSTYEQYF. In nucleotides, the CDR3 is TGTGCCACAGACAGCGGATCTACCTACGAGCAGTACTTC.

This clonotype came up many times. The chain combines TRBV3-1 with TRBJ1-1; D is ambiguous. The V gene lost 6 bases and the J gene lost 1 base, with 15 bases spanning the gap. The germline CDR1 and CDR2 sequences are LGHDT and YNNKEL (reference sequence). The CDR3 length is 15 residues. This CDR3 reads CASSRMTWPNTEAFF. The DNA of the CDR3 is TGTGCCAGCAGTCGAATGACATGGCCGAACACTGAAGCTTTCTTT.

The chain recombines TRBV7-2 with TRBJ1-2, with 11 bases that match TRBD1. The CDR3 is 15 residues long. J gave up 4 bases and V 5 bases, and 6 bases lay outside the gene matches. Germline CDR1 is SGHTA and CDR2 is FQGNSA. The CDR3 sequence is CASSPWTGGSYGYTF. CDR3 nucleotides: TGTGCCAGCAGCCCCTGGACAGGGGGCAGCTATGGCTACACCTTC. Looking up the rest from reference TRBV7-2 and TRBJ1-2 gives the full variable domain: GAGVSQSPSNKVTEKGKDVELRCDPISGHTALYWYRQSLGQGLEFLIYFQGNSAPDKSGLPSDRFSAERTGGSVSTLTIQRTQQEDSAVYLCASSPWTGGSYGYTFGSGTRLTVV.

In its sample, this clonotype was seen a few times. The CDR3 DNA is TGTGCCAGCAGTGAATACCCCCATTCACCCCTCCACTTT. The encoded protein is CASSEYPHSPLHF. The chain is built from TRBV2 and TRBJ1-6; D is ambiguous. This CDR3 contains 13 residues. Germline-derived CDR1 and CDR2 are SNHLY and FYNNEI. V lost 2 bases and J lost 8, with 7 bases in between. The whole variable domain, filled in from reference TRBV2 and TRBJ1-6, reads EPEVTQTPSHQVTQMGQEVILRCVPISNHLYFYWYRQILGQKVEFLVSFYNNEISEKSEIFDDQFSVERPDGSNFTLKIRSTKLEDSAMYFCASSEYPHSPLHFGNGTRLTVT.

The sample holds many counts of this clonotype. The chain links TRBV7-8 to TRBJ2-3, with D possibly called TRBD1 or TRBD2 (5 bases each). Per the germline V gene, CDR1 is SGHVS and CDR2 is FQNEAQ. The CDR3 consists of 16 residues. V lost 0 bases to trimming and J lost 2 bases, with 12 bases between them. This CDR3 is CASSLARGADTDTQYF. The CDR3 DNA sequence: TGTGCCAGCAGCTTAGCGAGGGGTGCGGACACAGATACGCAGTATTTT.

Comments on this clonotype: The missing conserved phenylalanine or tryptophan at the end of this CDR3 makes a read error likely. This chain joins TRBV5-1 and TRBJ1-4; D perhaps matches TRBD1 (6 bases). Germline V lookup: CDR1 SGHRS, CDR2 YFSETQ. This CDR3 contains 14 residues. The ends were cut back, 2 bases at V and 2 bases at J, with 7 bases in the middle. Here the CDR3 DNA reads TGCGCCAGCAGCTTCCAGGGGACTAATGAAAAACTGTTTCTT. Residues: CASSFQGTNEKLFL.

The chain couples TRBV7-2 to TRBJ1-3; D call uncertain. Germline values: CDR1 SGHTA, CDR2 FQGNSA. The CDR3 spans 14 residues. The ends were cut back, 8 bases at V and 0 bases at J, with 11 bases in the middle. CDR3 amino acids: CASLLGASGNTIYF. CDR3 nucleotide sequence: TGTGCCAGCCTGCTGGGCGCCTCTGGAAACACCATATATTTT.

This clonotype came up many times. The chain is built from TRBV28 and TRBJ1-1; tentative D call: TRBD1 (6 bases). Per the germline V gene, CDR1 is MDHEN and CDR2 is SYDVKM. This CDR3 comprises 20 residues. Trimming took 2 bases from V and 5 from J, leaving 30 bases between them. The CDR3 loop is CASSLASRGPGTGYHTEAFF. CDR3 DNA: TGTGCCAGCAGTTTAGCGTCACGGGGCCCGGGCACAGGGTACCATACTGAAGCTTTCTTT. Supplemented by reference TRBV28 and TRBJ1-1, the full variable domain reads DVKVTQSSRYLVKRTGEKVFLECVQDMDHENMFWYRQDPGLGLRLIYFSYDVKMKEKGDIPEGYSVSREKKERFSLILESASTNQTSMYLCASSLASRGPGTGYHTEAFFGQGTRLTVV.

Worth noting for this clonotype: Compared with germline, one end of the junction differs, possibly owing to a read error. The chain couples TRBV9 to TRBJ2-3, with a possible D match to TRBD2 (5 bases). The germline gives CDR1 SGDLS, CDR2 YYNGEE. This CDR3 contains 14 residues. CDR3 bases: TGTGCCAACAGCCTCCGGGGAGACACAGATACGCAGTATTTT. Translating it yields CANSLRGDTDTQYF.

The sample holds many counts of this clonotype. The chain recombines TRBV30 with TRBJ1-1, with D possibly matching TRBD1 (5 bases). The V and J ends lost 7 bases and 5 bases respectively, with 14 bases between them. The CDR3 consists of 12 residues. Germline lookup yields CDR1 GTSNPN and CDR2 SVGIG (reference sequence). DNA for the CDR3: TGTGCCTTGGTTCAGGGTAATACTGAAGCTTTCTTT. It yields the protein CALVQGNTEAFF. The variable domain in full, completed from reference TRBV30 and TRBJ1-1, reads SQTIHQWPATLVQPVGSPLSLECTVEGTSNPNLYWYRQAAGRGLQLLFYSVGIGQISSEVPQNLSASRPQDRQFILSSKKLLLSDSGFYLCALVQGNTEAFFGQGTRLTVV.

This rearrangement joins TRBV14 to TRBJ1-2; D is uncertain. V was cut by 1 base and J by 7 bases, with 13 bases left in between. The germline V gene has CDR1 SGHDN and CDR2 FVKESK. The CDR3 has 14 amino acids. CDR3 amino acids: CASSQGLILGGYTF. The CDR3 DNA reads as TGTGCCAGCAGCCAAGGACTCATTCTGGGTGGCTACACCTTC.

This clonotype was detected a few times. The CDR3 protein is CARPTGTGQGLIEYF. CDR3 nucleotide sequence: TGTGCCCGTCCCACAGGCACGGGACAGGGGTTAATCGAGTACTTC. V and J are TRBV30 and TRBJ2-5, with 10 bases identical to TRBD1. Germline values: CDR1 GTSNPN, CDR2 SVGIG (reference sequence). The J segment lost 12 bases and the V segment lost 8 bases, leaving 21 bases of the junction unmatched. This CDR3 contains 15 residues.

The chain couples TRBV15 to TRBJ2-1; D may be TRBD2 (5 bases). Per germline, CDR1 LNHNV and CDR2 YYDKDF (reference sequence). The V and J ends lost 6 bases and 4 bases respectively, with 16 bases between them. This CDR3 is built from 15 residues. The CDR3 DNA sequence: TGTGCCACCAGTACCGACCGGGAAGGGTACAATGAGCAGTTCTTC. Amino acids: CATSTDREGYNEQFF.

This clonotype was counted a few times. The genes are TRBV6-1 and TRBJ2-7; TRBD1 aligns across 11 bases. Unmatched junction bases numbered 9, after V lost 7 bases and J lost 4 bases. Germline CDR1 MNHNS, CDR2 SASEGT. The CDR3 covers 15 residues. CDR3: CASNHNGQGAYEQYF. In nucleotides, the CDR3 is TGTGCCAGCAATCACAACGGACAGGGGGCGTACGAGCAGTACTTC.

This clonotype was seen only a few times. V is TRBV6-6 and J is TRBJ1-4; 8 positions match TRBD1. With 0 bases clipped from V and 7 bases from J, the junction kept 10 bases outside the gene matches. The germline V gene encodes CDR1 MNHNY and CDR2 SVGAGI (reference sequence). There are 17 residues in the CDR3. The chain's CDR3 is CASSYSSGQGLGEKLFF. CDR3 nucleotide sequence: TGTGCCAGCAGTTACTCTTCCGGACAGGGACTGGGTGAAAAACTGTTTTTT.

Notes on this clonotype: A much larger clone lies one base from this, so it may be a read error. The chain links TRBV27 to TRBJ2-7; 11 nucleotides agree with TRBD2. Germline-derived CDR1 and CDR2 are MNHEY and SMNVEV (reference sequence). Trimming at V came to 0 bases and at J to 6 bases, leaving 4 bases not matched to a gene. The CDR3 extends over 15 amino acids. The chain's CDR3 is CASSLSASGRCEQYF. In DNA form, the CDR3 reads TGTGCCAGCAGTTTATCCGCTAGCGGGAGGTGCGAGCAGTACTTC.

The chain couples TRBV27 to TRBJ2-7, with 7 bases lining up with TRBD1. The germline V gene encodes CDR1 MNHEY and CDR2 SMNVEV (reference sequence). Germline trimming cut 5 bases from V and 2 bases from J; bases unmatched to any gene: 9. CDR3 length equals 15 residues. CDR3 sequence (DNA): TGTGCCAGCAGTCCCTCCCGGACAGGAGCCTACGAGCAGTACTTC. Amino acid sequence: CASSPSRTGAYEQYF.

This chain joins TRBV12-5 and TRBJ2-7; D is uncertain. This CDR3 is built from 17 residues. Germline CDR1 reads LGHNT; CDR2 reads FRNRAP. Deletions cut 0 bases from V and 0 bases from J, with 15 bases between. CDR3 in DNA: TGTGCTAGTGGTTTGGTTAAGGGCGTACAAAGCTCCTACGAGCAGTACTTC. Its translation is CASGLVKGVQSSYEQYF.

This clonotype was seen once. The chain carries TRBV14 and TRBJ2-5; TRBD2 matches at 9 bases. J was trimmed by 1 base and V by 4 bases; bases with no gene match: 4. Germline CDR1 reads SGHDN; CDR2 reads FVKESK. The CDR3 runs to 15 residues. CDR3 in amino acids: CASSPQTSGQETQYF. CDR3 sequence (DNA): TGTGCCAGCAGCCCCCAGACTAGCGGCCAAGAGACCCAGTACTTC.

This clonotype was counted a few times. This chain connects TRBV15 to TRBJ2-7, with unresolved D. Germline CDR1 LNHNV, CDR2 YYDKDF (reference sequence). Between the trimmed V and J ends, which lost 1 base and 1 base, there was a span of 8 bases. The CDR3 loop spans 14 amino acids. The CDR3 bases are TGTGCCACCAGCAGAGGGAGAGCATCCTACGAGCAGTACTTC. The encoded protein is CATSRGRASYEQYF.

The chain recombines TRBV6-1 with TRBJ2-4; 11 bases line up with TRBD1. This CDR3 contains 18 residues. The J segment lost 0 bases and the V segment lost 6 bases, leaving 10 bases of the junction unmatched. CDR1 and CDR2 (germline): MNHNS, SASEGT. The CDR3 coding sequence is TGTGCCAGCAGCGATCGGACAGGGGGCGGTAAAGCCAAAAACATTCAGTACTTC. Protein: CASSDRTGGGKAKNIQYF.

This clonotype has just a few counts. This rearrangement joins TRBV24-1 to TRBJ2-1, with 10 bases that match TRBD2. The germline gives CDR1 KGHDR, CDR2 SFDVKD. The V gene end was trimmed by 4 bases and the J gene end by 4 bases; junction bases not matched to a gene: 6. The CDR3 has 16 amino acids. CDR3 sequence reads: CATSDPTSGLYNEQFF. CDR3 in DNA: TGTGCCACCAGTGACCCGACTAGCGGGCTTTACAATGAGCAGTTCTTC.

This clonotype has a count of ten or more. The junction departs from the called germline gene at one end, perhaps through a read error. The CDR3 sequence: CASSEASNNEQFF. For the CDR3, the DNA is TGTGCCAGCAGTGAGGCCTCCAACAATGAGCAGTTCTTC. This chain uses TRBV2 with TRBJ2-1; D not certain. Germline V gene lookup returns CDR1 SNHLY and CDR2 FYNNEI. The CDR3 spans 13 residues.

The chain carries TRBV11-2 and TRBJ2-1; TRBD2 agrees at 8 bases. The germline V gene encodes CDR1 SGHAT and CDR2 FQNNGV. CDR3 size: 14 residues. V lost 5 bases and J lost 6; bases outside the gene matches: 6. The CDR3, as DNA: TGTGCCAGCAGCCGGCCCGGGGGGGGCAATGAGCAGTTCTTC. It specifies CASSRPGGGNEQFF.

This clonotype was detected ten times or more. CDR3 nucleotide sequence: TGTGCCAGCAGCTTAGGTAGCGGGAGTTTCCGGGAGCAGTTCTTC. This sequence encodes CASSLGSGSFREQFF. The gene calls are TRBV11-3 and TRBJ2-1; 9 positions match TRBD2. J was trimmed by 10 bases and V by 1 base; bases with no gene match: 8. Germline V gene sequence: CDR1 SGHNT, CDR2 YENEEA. The CDR3 loop spans 15 amino acids.

The chain joins TRBV12-3 or TRBV12-4 to TRBJ2-3; D is possibly TRBD1 (5 bases). The CDR3 loop spans 16 amino acids. V gave up 1 base and J gave up 2 bases, with 13 bases separating them. Here the CDR3 DNA reads TGTGCCAGCAGTTTAGGGGGCTCCCGTCTCACAGATACGCAGTATTTT. Its translation: CASSLGGSRLTDTQYF.

This rearrangement joins TRBV2 to TRBJ1-1; 7 bases line up with TRBD1. In germline, CDR1 is SNHLY, CDR2 FYNNEI. The length of the CDR3 is 16 residues. J was trimmed by 2 bases and V by 7 bases; bases with no gene match: 13. The CDR3 reads CASNTYRGIGNTEAFF. In DNA form, the CDR3 reads TGTGCCAGCAATACCTACAGGGGAATCGGTAACACTGAAGCTTTCTTT.